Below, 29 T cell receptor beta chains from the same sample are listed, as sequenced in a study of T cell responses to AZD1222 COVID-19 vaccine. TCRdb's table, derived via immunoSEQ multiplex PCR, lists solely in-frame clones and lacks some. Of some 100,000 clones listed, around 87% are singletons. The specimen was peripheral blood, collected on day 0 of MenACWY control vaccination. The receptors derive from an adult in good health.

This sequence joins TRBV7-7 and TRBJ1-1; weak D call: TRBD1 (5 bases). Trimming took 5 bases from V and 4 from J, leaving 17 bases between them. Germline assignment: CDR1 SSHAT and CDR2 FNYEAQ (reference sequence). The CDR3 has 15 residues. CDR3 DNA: TGTGCCAGCAGCCAGAGGGGCCCCCTCGGCACTGAAGCTTTCTTT. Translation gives CASSQRGPLGTEAFF.

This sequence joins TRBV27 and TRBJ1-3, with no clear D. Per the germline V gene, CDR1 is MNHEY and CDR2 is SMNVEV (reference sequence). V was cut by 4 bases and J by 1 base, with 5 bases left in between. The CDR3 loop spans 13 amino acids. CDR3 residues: CASSSGSGNTIYF. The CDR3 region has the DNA TGTGCCAGCAGTTCGGGATCTGGAAACACCATATATTTT.

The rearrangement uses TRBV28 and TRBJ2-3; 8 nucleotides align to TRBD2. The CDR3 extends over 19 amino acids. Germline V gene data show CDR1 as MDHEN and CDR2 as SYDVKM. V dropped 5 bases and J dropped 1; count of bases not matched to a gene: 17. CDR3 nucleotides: TGTGCCAGCAGTAAAACTAGCGGAACCCCTCTATGGGGCACAGATACGCAGTATTTT. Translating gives CASSKTSGTPLWGTDTQYF.

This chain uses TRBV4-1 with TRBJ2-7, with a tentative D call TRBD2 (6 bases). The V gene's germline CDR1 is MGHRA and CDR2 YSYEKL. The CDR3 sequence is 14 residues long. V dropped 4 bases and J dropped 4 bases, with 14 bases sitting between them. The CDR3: CASSLGVAGYEQYF. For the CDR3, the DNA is TGCGCCAGCAGCCTCGGGGTGGCGGGATACGAGCAGTACTTC.

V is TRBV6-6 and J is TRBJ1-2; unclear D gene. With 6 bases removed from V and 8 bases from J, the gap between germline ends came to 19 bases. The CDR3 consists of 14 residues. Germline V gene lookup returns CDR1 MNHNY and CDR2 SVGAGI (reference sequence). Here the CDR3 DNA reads TGTGCCAGCAGCCCTAAGGACTCCCGATGGGGCTACACCTTC. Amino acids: CASSPKDSRWGYTF.

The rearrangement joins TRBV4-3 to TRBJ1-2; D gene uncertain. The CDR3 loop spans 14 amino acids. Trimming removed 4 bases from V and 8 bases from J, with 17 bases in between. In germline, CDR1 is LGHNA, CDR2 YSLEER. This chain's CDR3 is CASSPQRGSGGYTF. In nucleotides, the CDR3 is TGCGCCAGCAGCCCACAGCGGGGATCCGGGGGCTACACCTTC.

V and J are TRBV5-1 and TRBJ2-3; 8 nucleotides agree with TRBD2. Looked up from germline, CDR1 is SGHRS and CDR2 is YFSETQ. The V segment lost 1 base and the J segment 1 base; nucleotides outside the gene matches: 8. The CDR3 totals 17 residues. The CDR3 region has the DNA TGCGCCAGCAGCTTGAGCGGGGGATCTCGGCGCACAGATACGCAGTATTTT. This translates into CASSLSGGSRRTDTQYF.

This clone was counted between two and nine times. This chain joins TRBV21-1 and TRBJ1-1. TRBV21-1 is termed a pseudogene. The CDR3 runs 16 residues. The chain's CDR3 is CASSKKEECNNTEAFF. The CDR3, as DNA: TGTGCCAGCAGCAAAAAAGAGGAGTGTAACAACACTGAAGCTTTCTTT.

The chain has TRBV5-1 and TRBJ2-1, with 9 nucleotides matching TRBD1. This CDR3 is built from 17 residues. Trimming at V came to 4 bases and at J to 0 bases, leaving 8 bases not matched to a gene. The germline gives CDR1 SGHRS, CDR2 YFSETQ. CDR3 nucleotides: TGCGCCAGCAGCGCGGACAGGGGTCGATCCTCCTACAATGAGCAGTTCTTC. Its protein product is CASSADRGRSSYNEQFF.

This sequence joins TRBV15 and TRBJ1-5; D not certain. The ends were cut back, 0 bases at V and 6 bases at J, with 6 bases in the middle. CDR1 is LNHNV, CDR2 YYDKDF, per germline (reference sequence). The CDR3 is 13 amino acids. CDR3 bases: TGTGCCACCAGCAGAGATCTGGGTCAGCCCCAGCATTTT. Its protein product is CATSRDLGQPQHF.

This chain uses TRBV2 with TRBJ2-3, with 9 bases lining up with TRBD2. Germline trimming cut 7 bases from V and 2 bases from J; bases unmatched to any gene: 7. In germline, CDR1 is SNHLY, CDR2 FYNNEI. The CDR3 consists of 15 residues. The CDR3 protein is CASIWGLASTDTQYF. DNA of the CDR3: TGTGCCAGCATCTGGGGACTAGCATCCACAGATACGCAGTATTTT.

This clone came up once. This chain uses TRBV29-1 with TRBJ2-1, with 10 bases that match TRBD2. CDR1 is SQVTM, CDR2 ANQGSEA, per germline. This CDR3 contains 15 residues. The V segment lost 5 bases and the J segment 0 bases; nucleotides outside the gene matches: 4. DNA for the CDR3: TGCAGCGTTAGGGCTAGCGGGAGCTCCTACAATGAGCAGTTCTTC. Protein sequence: CSVRASGSSYNEQFF.

For the CDR3, the DNA is TGTGCCTGGAGTCTGGACGGCTCCTACAATGAGCAGTTCTTC. Translation gives CAWSLDGSYNEQFF. J is TRBJ2-1 and V is TRBV30, with D hard to call. Germline lookup yields CDR1 GTSNPN and CDR2 SVGIG (reference sequence). Trimming pared 2 bases from V and 0 bases from J, leaving 8 bases between. The CDR3 is made up of 14 amino acids.

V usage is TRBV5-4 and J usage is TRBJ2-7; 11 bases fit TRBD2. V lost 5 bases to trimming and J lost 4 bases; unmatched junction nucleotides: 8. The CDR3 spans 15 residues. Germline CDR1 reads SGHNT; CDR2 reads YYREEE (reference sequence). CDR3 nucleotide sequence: TGTGCCAGCAGTTCGCCGGGACTAGCGGATTACGAGCAGTACTTC. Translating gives CASSSPGLADYEQYF.

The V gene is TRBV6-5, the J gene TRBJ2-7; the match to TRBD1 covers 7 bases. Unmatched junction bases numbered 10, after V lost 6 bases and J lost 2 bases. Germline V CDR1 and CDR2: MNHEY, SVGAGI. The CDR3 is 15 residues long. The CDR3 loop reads CASSQQWDSAYEQYF. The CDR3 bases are TGTGCCAGCAGCCAACAATGGGACAGCGCCTACGAGCAGTACTTC.

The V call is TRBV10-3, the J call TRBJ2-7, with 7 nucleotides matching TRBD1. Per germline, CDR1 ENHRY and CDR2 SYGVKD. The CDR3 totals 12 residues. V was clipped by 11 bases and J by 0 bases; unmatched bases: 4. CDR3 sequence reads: CAAGQDSYEQYF. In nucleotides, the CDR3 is TGTGCCGCCGGACAGGACTCCTACGAGCAGTACTTC.

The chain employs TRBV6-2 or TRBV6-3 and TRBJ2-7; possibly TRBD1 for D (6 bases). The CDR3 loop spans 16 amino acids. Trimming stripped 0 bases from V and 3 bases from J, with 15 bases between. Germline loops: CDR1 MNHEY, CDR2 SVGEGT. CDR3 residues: CASSYSGQGPFYEQYF. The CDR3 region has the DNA TGTGCCAGCAGTTACTCAGGGCAGGGGCCATTCTACGAGCAGTACTTC.

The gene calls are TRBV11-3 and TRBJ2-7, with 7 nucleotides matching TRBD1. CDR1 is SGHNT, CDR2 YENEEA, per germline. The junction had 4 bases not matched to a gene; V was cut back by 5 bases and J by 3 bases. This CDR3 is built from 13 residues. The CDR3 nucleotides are TGTGCCAGCAGCATCGACAGGGACTACGAGCAGTACTTC. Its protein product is CASSIDRDYEQYF.

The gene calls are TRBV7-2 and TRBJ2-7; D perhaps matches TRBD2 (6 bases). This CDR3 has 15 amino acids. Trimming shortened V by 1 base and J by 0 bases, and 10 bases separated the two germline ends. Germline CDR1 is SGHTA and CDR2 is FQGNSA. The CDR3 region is CASSLGGALSYEQYF. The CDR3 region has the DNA TGTGCCAGCAGCTTAGGCGGGGCACTCTCCTACGAGCAGTACTTC. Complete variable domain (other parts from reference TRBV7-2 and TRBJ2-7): GAGVSQSPSNKVTEKGKDVELRCDPISGHTALYWYRQSLGQGLEFLIYFQGNSAPDKSGLPSDRFSAERTGGSVSTLTIQRTQQEDSAVYLCASSLGGALSYEQYFGPGTRLTVT.

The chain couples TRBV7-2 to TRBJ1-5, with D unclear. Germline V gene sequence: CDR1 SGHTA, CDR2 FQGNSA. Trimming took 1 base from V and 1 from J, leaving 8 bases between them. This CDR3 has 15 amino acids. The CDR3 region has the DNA TGTGCCAGCAGCTTAGGTAGCCGGAGCAATCAGCCCCAGCATTTT. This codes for CASSLGSRSNQPQHF.

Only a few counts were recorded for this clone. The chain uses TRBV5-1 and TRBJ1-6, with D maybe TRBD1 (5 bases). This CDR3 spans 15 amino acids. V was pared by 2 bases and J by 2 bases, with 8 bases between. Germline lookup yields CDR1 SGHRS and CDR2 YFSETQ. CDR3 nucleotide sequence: TGCGCCAGCAGCTTCGGGGGGGCCTATAATTCACCCCTCCACTTT. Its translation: CASSFGGAYNSPLHF.

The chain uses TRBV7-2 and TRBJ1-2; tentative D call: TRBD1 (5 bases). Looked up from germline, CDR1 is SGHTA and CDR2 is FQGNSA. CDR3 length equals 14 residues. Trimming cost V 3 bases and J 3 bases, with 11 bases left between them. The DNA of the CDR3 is TGTGCCAGCAGCTTCAGGGAAAGGGACTATGGCTACACCTTC. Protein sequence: CASSFRERDYGYTF.

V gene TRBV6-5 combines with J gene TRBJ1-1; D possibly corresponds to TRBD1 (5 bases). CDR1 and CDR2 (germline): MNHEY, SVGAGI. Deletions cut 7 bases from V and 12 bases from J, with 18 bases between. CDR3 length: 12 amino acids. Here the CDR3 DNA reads TGTGCCAGCACCACAGAGGGGACGAGAACTTTCTTT. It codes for CASTTEGTRTFF.

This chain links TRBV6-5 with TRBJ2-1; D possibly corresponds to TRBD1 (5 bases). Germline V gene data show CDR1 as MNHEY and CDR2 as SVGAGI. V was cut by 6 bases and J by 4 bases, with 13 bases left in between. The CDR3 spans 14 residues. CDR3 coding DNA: TGTGCCAGCAGGACCAGGGTCGCGTACAATGAGCAGTTCTTC. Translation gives CASRTRVAYNEQFF.

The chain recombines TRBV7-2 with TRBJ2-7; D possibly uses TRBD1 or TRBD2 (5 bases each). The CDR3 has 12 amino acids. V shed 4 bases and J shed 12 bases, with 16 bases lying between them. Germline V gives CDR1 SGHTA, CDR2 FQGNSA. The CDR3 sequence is CASSSPGTKRYF. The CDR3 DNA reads TGTGCCAGCAGCTCCCCCGGGACCAAACGGTACTTC.

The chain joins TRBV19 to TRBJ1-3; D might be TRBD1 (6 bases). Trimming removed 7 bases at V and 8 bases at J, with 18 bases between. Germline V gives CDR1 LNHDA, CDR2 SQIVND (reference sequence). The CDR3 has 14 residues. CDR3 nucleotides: TGTGCCAGTAACCAGGACAGCCGTGAGGACACCATATATTTT. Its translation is CASNQDSREDTIYF.

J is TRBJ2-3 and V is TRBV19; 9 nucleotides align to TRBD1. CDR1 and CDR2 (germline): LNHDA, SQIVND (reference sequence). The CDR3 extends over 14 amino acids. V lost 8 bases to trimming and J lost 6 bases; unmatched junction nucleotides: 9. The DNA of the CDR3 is TGTGCCAGTGGACCGGGACAGGGAGTGGATACGCAGTATTTT. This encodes CASGPGQGVDTQYF.

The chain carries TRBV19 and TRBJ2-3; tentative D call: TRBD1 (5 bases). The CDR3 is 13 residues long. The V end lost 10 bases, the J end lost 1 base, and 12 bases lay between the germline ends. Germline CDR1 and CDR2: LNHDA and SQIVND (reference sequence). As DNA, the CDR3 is TGTGCCACCCAGGGAACAGGCACAGATACGCAGTATTTT. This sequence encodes CATQGTGTDTQYF. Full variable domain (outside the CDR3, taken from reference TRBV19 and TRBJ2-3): DGGITQSPKYLFRKEGQNVTLSCEQNLNHDAMYWYRQDPGQGLRLIYYSQIVNDFQKGDIAEGYSVSREKKESFPLTVTSAQKNPTAFYLCATQGTGTDTQYFGPGTRLTVL.

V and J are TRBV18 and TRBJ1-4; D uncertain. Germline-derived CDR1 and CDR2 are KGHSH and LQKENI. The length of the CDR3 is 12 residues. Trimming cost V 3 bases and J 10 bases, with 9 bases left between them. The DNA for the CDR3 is TGTGCCAGCTCACCCTCTTGGGCAAAACTGTTTTTT. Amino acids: CASSPSWAKLFF.